This is a list of T cell receptor beta chains from one sample in a study of T cell clonotyping in hematopoietic cell transplantation. The repertoire was sequenced with immunoSEQ multiplex PCR; TCRdb's copy has only in-frame clones and lacks some. The table records 9,500 to 11,000 clones, roughly 71% of them present only once. Sample: PBMCs, taken 30 days after allogeneic stem cell transplant. These receptors all stem from a female patient aged 40 to 55 who had an allogeneic stem cell transplant from a related donor, so T cells may come from the graft donor. Some clones in this sample may be carry-over from other donors' samples. The CDR3 runs from the conserved cysteine through the conserved F or W. The D gene is left open where the match is weak. The size field is filled for only some rows; it gives once, few, many or a size class.

abundance: -
v_gene: TRBV5-1
j_gene: TRBJ2-5
d_gene: TRBD2
CDR3aa: CASSLGGGGSPEETQYF
CDR3nt: TGCGCCAGCAGCTTGGGCGGGGGGGGCAGCCCCGAAGAGACCCAGTACTTC

abundance: few
v_gene: TRBV27
j_gene: TRBJ2-1
d_gene: -
CDR3aa: CASSWNPSYNEQFF
CDR3nt: TGTGCCAGCAGTTGGAATCCCAGCTACAATGAGCAGTTCTTC

abundance: -
v_gene: TRBV7-9
j_gene: TRBJ2-1
d_gene: TRBD2
CDR3aa: CASSYSGTGVEQFF
CDR3nt: TGTGCCAGCAGTTATAGCGGGACGGGGGTTGAGCAGTTCTTC

abundance: -
v_gene: TRBV5-4
j_gene: TRBJ2-3
d_gene: TRBD2
CDR3aa: CASKAAGGRQDTQYF
CDR3nt: TGTGCCAGCAAGGCAGCGGGAGGGCGACAAGATACGCAGTATTTT

abundance: -
v_gene: TRBV5-6
j_gene: TRBJ2-3
d_gene: -
CDR3aa: CASSLRLDTQYF
CDR3nt: TGTGCCAGCAGCTTGCGTCTAGATACGCAGTATTTT

abundance: -
v_gene: TRBV4-1
j_gene: TRBJ2-1
d_gene: -
CDR3aa: CASSPPGGEQFF
CDR3nt: TGCGCCAGCAGCCCACCCGGAGGGGAGCAGTTCTTC

abundance: -
v_gene: TRBV5-3
j_gene: TRBJ1-1
d_gene: -
CDR3aa: CARSSPGAFTEAFF
CDR3nt: TGTGCCAGAAGCTCCCCCGGGGCCTTCACTGAAGCTTTCTTT

abundance: -
v_gene: TRBV7-2
j_gene: TRBJ2-3
d_gene: TRBD2
CDR3aa: CASSLAETSVGTDTQYF
CDR3nt: TGTGCCAGCAGCTTAGCTGAGACTAGCGTCGGCACAGATACGCAGTATTTT

abundance: -
v_gene: TRBV7-9
j_gene: TRBJ2-3
d_gene: -
CDR3aa: CASSLGPFDTQYF
CDR3nt: TGTGCCAGCAGCCTGGGCCCTTTCGATACGCAGTATTTT

abundance: -
v_gene: TRBV10-3
j_gene: TRBJ2-7
d_gene: -
CDR3aa: CAIGMANEQYF
CDR3nt: TGTGCCATCGGTATGGCTAACGAGCAGTACTTC

abundance: -
v_gene: TRBV11-2
j_gene: TRBJ1-2
d_gene: -
CDR3aa: CASSLERVQPVTF
CDR3nt: TGTGCCAGCAGCTTAGAGAGGGTACAGCCGGTAACCTTC

abundance: -
v_gene: TRBV7-6
j_gene: TRBJ2-2
d_gene: -
CDR3aa: CASSLERGEGTGELFF
CDR3nt: TGTGCCAGCAGCTTAGAACGGGGAGAGGGCACCGGGGAGCTGTTTTTT

abundance: -
v_gene: TRBV2
j_gene: TRBJ1-1
d_gene: -
CDR3aa: CASQGRTEAFF
CDR3nt: TGTGCCAGTCAGGGGAGGACTGAAGCTTTCTTT

abundance: -
v_gene: TRBV6-4
j_gene: TRBJ2-2
d_gene: -
CDR3aa: CASSDRDTGELFF
CDR3nt: TGTGCCAGCAGTGACAGGGACACCGGGGAGCTGTTTTTT

abundance: -
v_gene: TRBV28
j_gene: TRBJ2-3
d_gene: TRBD2
CDR3aa: CASSGSPTSGSRTDTQYF
CDR3nt: TGTGCCAGCAGTGGAAGCCCCACTAGCGGGAGCAGAACAGATACGCAGTATTTT

abundance: -
v_gene: TRBV13
j_gene: TRBJ2-5
d_gene: TRBD2
CDR3aa: CASSLYNPRPTPVAGPKETQYF
CDR3nt: TGTGCCAGCAGCTTATATAACCCCAGACCGACCCCCGTAGCGGGCCCCAAAGAGACCCAGTACTTC

abundance: -
v_gene: TRBV28
j_gene: TRBJ2-7
d_gene: TRBD1
CDR3aa: CASSVGQGYEQYF
CDR3nt: TGTGCCAGCAGTGTGGGACAGGGCTACGAGCAGTACTTC

abundance: -
v_gene: TRBV7-9
j_gene: TRBJ1-2
d_gene: -
CDR3aa: CASSAGAYGYTF
CDR3nt: TGTGCCAGCAGCGCCGGGGCTTATGGCTACACCTTC

abundance: medium-sized
v_gene: TRBV27
j_gene: TRBJ2-2
d_gene: TRBD1
CDR3aa: CASSLGTGVTNTGELFF
CDR3nt: TGTGCCAGCAGTTTAGGGACAGGGGTTACGAACACCGGGGAGCTGTTTTTT

abundance: -
v_gene: TRBV19
j_gene: TRBJ2-5
d_gene: -
CDR3aa: CASSLVGDETQYF
CDR3nt: TGTGCCAGTAGTCTGGTAGGGGACGAGACCCAGTACTTC

abundance: -
v_gene: TRBV4-1
j_gene: TRBJ1-3
d_gene: -
CDR3aa: CASTDSPGRRRPSGNTIYF
CDR3nt: TGCGCCAGCACTGATAGCCCGGGCCGGAGGCGTCCCTCTGGAAACACCATATATTTT

abundance: -
v_gene: TRBV7-2
j_gene: TRBJ2-7
d_gene: TRBD1
CDR3aa: CASSNPGQPYEQYF
CDR3nt: TGTGCCAGCAGCAACCCGGGACAGCCCTACGAGCAGTACTTC

abundance: -
v_gene: TRBV5-4
j_gene: TRBJ1-4
d_gene: -
CDR3aa: CASSSGQPTGEKLFF
CDR3nt: TGTGCCAGCAGCTCAGGACAGCCCACGGGTGAAAAACTGTTTTTT

abundance: -
v_gene: TRBV10-3
j_gene: TRBJ2-1
d_gene: -
CDR3aa: CAISESLRGGVNEQFF
CDR3nt: TGTGCCATCAGTGAGTCGCTCAGGGGAGGGGTAAATGAGCAGTTCTTC

abundance: few
v_gene: TRBV10-1
j_gene: TRBJ2-1
d_gene: -
CDR3aa: CASSRAPSVDEQFF
CDR3nt: TGCGCCAGCAGTCGCGCCCCTTCGGTCGATGAGCAGTTCTTC

abundance: -
v_gene: TRBV5-1
j_gene: TRBJ2-1
d_gene: -
CDR3aa: CASRGQAGTNNEQFF
CDR3nt: TGCGCCAGCAGGGGTCAAGCAGGTACGAACAATGAGCAGTTCTTC

abundance: -
v_gene: TRBV12-2
j_gene: TRBJ1-2
d_gene: -
CDR3aa: CASRSPVMRIGYTF
CDR3nt: TGTGCAAGTCGCTCCCCTGTCATGCGAATCGGCTACACCTTC

abundance: large
v_gene: TRBV4-2
j_gene: TRBJ2-2
d_gene: -
CDR3aa: CASSHPRIGELFF
CDR3nt: TGTGCCAGCAGCCACCCTCGCATCGGGGAGCTGTTTTTT

abundance: -
v_gene: TRBV6-4
j_gene: TRBJ1-1
d_gene: TRBD1
CDR3aa: CASSEEQGTATEAFF
CDR3nt: TGTGCCAGCAGTGAAGAACAGGGGACGGCGACTGAAGCTTTCTTT

abundance: -
v_gene: TRBV7-9
j_gene: TRBJ1-4
d_gene: -
CDR3aa: CASSLAAGEKLFF
CDR3nt: TGTGCCAGCAGCTTAGCGGCCGGGGAAAAACTGTTTTTT

abundance: -
v_gene: TRBV19
j_gene: TRBJ2-7
d_gene: -
CDR3aa: CASSIGSYEQYF
CDR3nt: TGTGCCAGTAGTATCGGTTCGTACGAGCAGTACTTC

abundance: -
v_gene: TRBV27
j_gene: TRBJ2-2
d_gene: TRBD2
CDR3aa: CASSPGGSGRTGELFF
CDR3nt: TGTGCCAGCAGTCCCGGGGGTAGCGGGAGAACCGGGGAGCTGTTTTTT

abundance: -
v_gene: TRBV19
j_gene: TRBJ1-2
d_gene: TRBD1
CDR3aa: CASSIGTGGDYGYTF
CDR3nt: TGTGCCAGTAGTATAGGGACAGGGGGCGACTATGGCTACACCTTC

abundance: -
v_gene: TRBV5-4
j_gene: TRBJ2-5
d_gene: TRBD1
CDR3aa: CASSPTGGREETQYF
CDR3nt: TGTGCCAGCAGCCCGACAGGGGGCCGAGAAGAGACCCAGTACTTC

abundance: -
v_gene: TRBV21-1
j_gene: TRBJ1-2
d_gene: -
CDR3aa: CASSKALEVF
CDR3nt: TGTGCCAGCAGCAAAGCGCTAGAGGTCTTC

abundance: -
v_gene: TRBV5-1
j_gene: TRBJ2-3
d_gene: TRBD2
CDR3aa: CASSLSGLAGEF
CDR3nt: TGCGCCAGCAGCTTGTCTGGACTAGCGGGAGAGTTT

abundance: -
v_gene: TRBV5-1
j_gene: TRBJ2-5
d_gene: -
CDR3aa: CASSLVAGSAETQYF
CDR3nt: TGCGCCAGCAGCTTGGTGGCAGGGTCGGCGGAGACCCAGTACTTC

abundance: -
v_gene: TRBV2
j_gene: TRBJ2-7
d_gene: -
CDR3aa: CASSRSSYEQYF
CDR3nt: TGTGCCAGCAGTAGGAGCTCCTACGAGCAGTACTTC

abundance: few
v_gene: TRBV5-6
j_gene: TRBJ2-7
d_gene: -
CDR3aa: CASSLTSPKYGEQYF
CDR3nt: TGTGCCAGCAGCTTGACCAGTCCAAAATATGGCGAGCAGTACTTC